This paragraph reports one T cell receptor (beta chain). Which antigen it targets is not known. Within one base of it there is no much larger clone, and no base qualities were kept. The data are from a study of T cell repertoires in cytomegalovirus infection (dated by TCRdb to the late 2010s). Broadly, across the study: Recently identified HLA-C-restricted CMV epitopes, whose presentation resists viral immunomodulation, were targeted by peptide stimulations together with well-studied HLA-B-restricted epitopes. Donor HLA type was relevant to the analysis, as public TCR beta signatures indicated carriage of CMV infection together with the matching HLA type. Overall results and qualifications from the work: In the ex vivo response, HLA-C-restricted CMV-specific TCR beta clonotypes were dominant, and in two of eight donors the single most frequent clonotype came from this HLA-C-restricted group. Cumulative frequency of public TCR beta family members discriminated carriers of CMV infection plus the relevant HLA type in this cohort and an independent 352-donor cohort.

In the paper's terms, the treatment or condition label means: in vitro stimulation with specific CMV peptide epitopes to enrich CMV-specific T cells. Sequencing was performed on an Illumina HiSeq 1500. TCRdb applied fastp at Q25 and MiXCR to the public reads, then kept only in-frame beta chains. Rows merge per CDR3 protein into single entries with the most common DNA and genes. The sample table contains under 500,000 distinct CDR3 sequences; only one count was recorded for roughly 43% of them. The ten largest clones take up roughly two fifths of the sample. Between the V and J ends, shortened by 1 base and 3 bases respectively, the junction contains 17 bases. The CDR3 goes from the cysteine to the phenylalanine over 17 residues. The entry retains the CDR3 DNA only, 51 bases that are in frame from base 1. CDR1 SGHVS and CDR2 FQNEAQ are derived from the germline V gene.

The clonotype comes from a human donor in good health (CMV status not recorded). Some clones in this sample may be carry-over from other donors' samples. This chain joins TRBV7-8 to TRBJ2-3; TRBD1 is a weak D gene call, 6 bases matching. Sequencing was performed on cultured PBMCs, taken from culture after CMV antigen stimulation. The CDR3 reads CASSLGPPGTSTDTQYF. The nucleotides read TGTGCCAGCAGCTTAGGTCCCCCCGGGACAAGTACAGATACGCAGTATTTT.